This passage covers 24 T cell receptor beta chains from one sample sequenced in a study of blood T cell repertoires in COVID-19. Repertoires were generated with immunoSEQ multiplex PCR, while TCRdb's copy carries only in-frame clones and drops some. Here the sample spans under 300,000 clones, 88% being singletons. Specimen: PBMCs or T cells enriched from blood (not recorded which). These receptors all come from a woman aged 55-70 years in a cohort exposed to, infected with or recovered from COVID-19 (not recorded which).

The chain carries TRBV5-6 and TRBJ1-4; TRBD1 agrees at 7 bases. Germline-derived CDR1 and CDR2 are SGHDT and YYEEEE. Trimming removed 4 bases from V and 5 bases from J; junction bases left unmatched: 5. The CDR3 has 14 amino acids. The DNA for the CDR3 is TGTGCCAGCAGCCGTGACAGGGAAAATGAAAAACTGTTTTTT. As protein: CASSRDRENEKLFF.

The CDR3 loop reads CASSELRGGSSYEQYF. The CDR3 DNA follows: TGCGCCAGCAGTGAGCTTAGGGGAGGCAGCTCCTACGAGCAGTACTTC. The J gene is TRBJ2-7, the V gene TRBV10-2, with D perhaps TRBD2 (6 bases). Germline V gives CDR1 WSHSY, CDR2 SAAADI. V was trimmed by 2 bases and J by 0 bases, leaving 14 bases between them. CDR3 length: 16 residues.

V usage is TRBV28 and J usage is TRBJ1-3; D might be TRBD1 (6 bases). The CDR3 sequence is 14 residues long. Germline CDR1 MDHEN, CDR2 SYDVKM. Trimming took off 5 bases at V and 5 bases at J, with 13 bases between the two ends. In DNA, the CDR3 is TGTGCCAGCAGTGGTACAGGGAGCCGAAACACCATATATTTT. It specifies CASSGTGSRNTIYF.

V and J are TRBV9 and TRBJ2-1; D unresolved. The V gene lost 0 bases and the J gene lost 8 bases, with 6 bases spanning the gap. Germline CDR1 SGDLS, CDR2 YYNGEE. CDR3 length: 12 residues. CDR3 nucleotide sequence: TGTGCCAGCAGCGTAGTGGGCGATGAGCAGTTCTTC. Amino acids: CASSVVGDEQFF.

This clone was picked up a small number of times. V and J are TRBV5-1 and TRBJ1-1; D unclear. Trimming took 3 bases from V and 3 from J, leaving 12 bases between them. CDR1 is SGHRS, CDR2 YFSETQ, per germline. The CDR3 extends over 14 amino acids. This chain's CDR3 is CASSWTQRDTEAFF. In nucleotides, the CDR3 is TGCGCCAGCAGCTGGACCCAGAGGGACACTGAAGCTTTCTTT.

J is TRBJ2-3 and V is TRBV3-1 (or the pseudogene TRBV3-2); 7 bases are shared with TRBD2. Germline V gene lookup returns CDR1 LGHDT and CDR2 YNNKEL (reference sequence). The CDR3 sequence is 17 residues long. J lost 1 base, V lost 0 bases, and 7 bases had no gene match. In nucleotides, the CDR3 is TGTGCCAGCAGCCAAGATTTGCTAGCGGTAGGCACAGATACGCAGTATTTT. Protein sequence: CASSQDLLAVGTDTQYF.

The chain combines TRBV6-4 with TRBJ2-1; TRBD2 is a possible D gene (6 bases). The CDR3 is 16 amino acids. V was pared by 6 bases and J by 3 bases, with 18 bases between. Per the germline V gene, CDR1 is MRHNA and CDR2 is SNTAGT. The CDR3 loop is CASSRGSGIRYNEQFF. The DNA of the CDR3 is TGTGCCAGCAGCCGGGGTAGCGGTATTCGCTACAATGAGCAGTTCTTC.

Here the CDR3 DNA reads TGTGCCAGCAGCCAAGAGGGGGACAGCTCCTACGAGCAGTACTTC. Protein product: CASSQEGDSSYEQYF. V and J are TRBV4-2 and TRBJ2-7, with 7 positions matching TRBD1. Germline CDR1 and CDR2: LGHNA and YNFKEQ. The CDR3 extends over 15 amino acids. V gave up 0 bases and J gave up 0 bases; unmatched junction bases: 2.

The genes are TRBV28 and TRBJ2-7; 9 bases agree with TRBD1. This CDR3 spans 12 amino acids. Trimming removed 10 bases from V and 6 bases from J; junction bases left unmatched: 7. CDR1 and CDR2 (germline): MDHEN, SYDVKM. The CDR3 here is CATRDRVREQYF. CDR3 coding DNA: TGTGCCACCAGGGACAGGGTACGCGAGCAGTACTTC.

The J gene is TRBJ1-2, the V gene TRBV27; D might be TRBD1 (5 bases). The CDR3 is 14 residues long. Germline assignment: CDR1 MNHEY and CDR2 SMNVEV (reference sequence). With 0 bases removed from V and 7 bases from J, the gap between germline ends came to 12 bases. CDR3 loop: CASSLSSGSVGYTF. The CDR3 nucleotides read TGTGCCAGCAGTTTATCGTCAGGGTCGGTTGGCTACACCTTC.

V and J are TRBV21-1 and TRBJ2-7; TRBD1 reflects the table's D call only, with no check against the DNA. TRBV21-1 corresponds to a pseudogene. The CDR3 has 18 amino acids. The CDR3 sequence is CASSIRKASYGQNYEQYF. The DNA of the CDR3 is TGTGCCAGCAGCATCCGTAAGGCGTCCTATGGACAGAACTACGAGCAGTACTTC.

In DNA form, the CDR3 reads TGTGCCAGCAGTTCGAATTGGATAGCGGGAGGACACTACAATGAGCAGTTCTTC. This translates into CASSSNWIAGGHYNEQFF. The V gene is TRBV6-2 or TRBV6-3, the J gene TRBJ2-1; 10 bases fit TRBD2. The CDR3 is 18 residues long. Germline CDR1 is MNHEY and CDR2 is SVGEGT. V was clipped by 4 bases and J by 3 bases; unmatched bases: 12.

The chain uses TRBV15 and TRBJ2-5, with D perhaps matching TRBD2 (5 bases). The CDR3 covers 16 residues. Germline V gives CDR1 LNHNV, CDR2 YYDKDF (reference sequence). V dropped 1 base and J dropped 2 bases, with 14 bases sitting between them. The CDR3 nucleotides are TGTGCCACCAGCAGAGCCTGGCGGGTAACGCAAGAGACCCAGTACTTC. Residues: CATSRAWRVTQETQYF.

The chain recombines TRBV18 with TRBJ2-4; no definite D call. Germline V lookup: CDR1 KGHSH, CDR2 LQKENI. The CDR3 has 16 amino acids. V lost 6 bases and J lost 0, with 15 bases in between. CDR3 DNA: TGTGCCAGCTCGTCGGTTCCGAGCCTAGCCAAAAACATTCAGTACTTC. It specifies CASSSVPSLAKNIQYF.

The rearrangement links TRBV28 to TRBJ1-5; the match to TRBD1 covers 7 bases. V shed 7 bases and J 6 bases; nucleotides not matched to a gene: 9. Per the germline V gene, CDR1 is MDHEN and CDR2 is SYDVKM. The CDR3 has 14 amino acids. CDR3: CASIRQGLGQPQHF. The CDR3 DNA sequence: TGTGCCAGCATCAGACAGGGACTAGGTCAGCCCCAGCATTTT.

This chain joins TRBV5-1 and TRBJ2-2; TRBD2 might be the D (5 bases). The CDR3 loop spans 15 amino acids. From germline, CDR1 is SGHRS and CDR2 YFSETQ. Trimming left V 0 bases short and J 7 bases short, with 13 bases between. The CDR3 DNA reads TGCGCCAGCAGCTTGGGCGTCGGGATAGGCGGGGAGCTGTTTTTT. Protein product: CASSLGVGIGGELFF. Using reference TRBV5-1 and TRBJ2-2 for the parts outside the CDR3, the full variable domain is KAGVTQTPRYLIKTRGQQVTLSCSPISGHRSVSWYQQTPGQGLQFLFEYFSETQRNKGNFPGRFSGRQFSNSRSEMNVSTLELGDSALYLCASSLGVGIGGELFFGEGSRLTVL.

This chain joins TRBV13 and TRBJ2-7, with 16 positions matching TRBD2. The CDR3 consists of 17 residues. CDR1 PRHDT and CDR2 FYEKMQ come from the germline V gene (reference sequence). The junction had 7 bases not matched to a gene; V was cut back by 3 bases and J by 5 bases. The CDR3 DNA reads TGTGCCAGCAGCTTCTTGGGACTAGCGGGAGGGCCAGACGAGCAGTACTTC. Residues: CASSFLGLAGGPDEQYF.

The CDR3 DNA sequence: TGCGCCAGCAGCCGAAGAGCGGGAGCTGGGTCCTACAATGAGCAGTTCTTC. Translation gives CASSRRAGAGSYNEQFF. The V call is TRBV5-1, the J call TRBJ2-1; TRBD2 aligns across 8 bases. Germline CDR1 reads SGHRS; CDR2 reads YFSETQ. After removal of 4 bases from V and 1 base from J, the junction contained 10 bases not matched to a gene. The CDR3 has 17 amino acids.

J is TRBJ2-5 and V is TRBV19, with D possibly TRBD2 on 7 matching bases. The CDR3 spans 16 residues. Trimming shortened V by 1 base and J by 4 bases, and 16 bases separated the two germline ends. CDR1 and CDR2 from the germline V gene are LNHDA and SQIVND (reference sequence). CDR3 DNA sequence: TGTGCCAGTAGTATAGGTGGAAGCGGGACACTAGAGACCCAGTACTTC. Translation: CASSIGGSGTLETQYF.

The chain is built from TRBV27 and TRBJ2-5; 8 bases align to TRBD2. V lost 5 bases and J lost 0; bases outside the gene matches: 5. The CDR3 loop spans 15 amino acids. Per germline, CDR1 MNHEY and CDR2 SMNVEV (reference sequence). DNA of the CDR3: TGTGCCAGCAGTCGAAGTAGCGGGGACCAAGAGACCCAGTACTTC. It codes for CASSRSSGDQETQYF.

The chain has TRBV6-4 and TRBJ2-2, with 8 bases lining up with TRBD1. CDR1 and CDR2 (germline): MRHNA, SNTAGT. This CDR3 has 16 residues. With 4 bases clipped from V and 1 base from J, the junction kept 5 bases outside the gene matches. Written as DNA, the CDR3 is TGTGCCAGCAGTGGGACCGGACAGGGGAACACCGGGGAGCTGTTTTTT. Translation: CASSGTGQGNTGELFF.

The chain carries TRBV14 and TRBJ1-3, with 8 bases matching TRBD1. This CDR3 has 16 amino acids. Germline V gene lookup returns CDR1 SGHDN and CDR2 FVKESK. The J segment lost 4 bases and the V segment lost 1 base, leaving 6 bases of the junction unmatched. The CDR3 region is CASSQVFRGHGNTIYF. The CDR3 bases are TGTGCCAGCAGCCAAGTTTTCAGGGGGCACGGAAACACCATATATTTT.

The chain links TRBV13 to TRBJ2-7; TRBD2 aligns across 7 bases. V lost 4 bases, J lost 4 bases, and 16 bases stayed unmatched. The CDR3 has 17 residues. Germline V gives CDR1 PRHDT, CDR2 FYEKMQ (reference sequence). The CDR3 sequence: CASSSSQGLLGAYEQYF. In DNA, the CDR3 is TGTGCCAGCAGCTCTTCCCAGGGACTACTAGGCGCTTACGAGCAGTACTTC.

The genes are TRBV5-4 and TRBJ2-1, with D possibly matching TRBD1 (6 bases). V lost 4 bases and J 4 bases, leaving 12 bases between the germline ends. This CDR3 is 14 amino acids long. Germline V CDR1 and CDR2: SGHNT, YYREEE (reference sequence). The CDR3 coding sequence is TGTGCCAGCAGCCGGCCTACAGGGTACAATGAGCAGTTCTTC. It encodes CASSRPTGYNEQFF.